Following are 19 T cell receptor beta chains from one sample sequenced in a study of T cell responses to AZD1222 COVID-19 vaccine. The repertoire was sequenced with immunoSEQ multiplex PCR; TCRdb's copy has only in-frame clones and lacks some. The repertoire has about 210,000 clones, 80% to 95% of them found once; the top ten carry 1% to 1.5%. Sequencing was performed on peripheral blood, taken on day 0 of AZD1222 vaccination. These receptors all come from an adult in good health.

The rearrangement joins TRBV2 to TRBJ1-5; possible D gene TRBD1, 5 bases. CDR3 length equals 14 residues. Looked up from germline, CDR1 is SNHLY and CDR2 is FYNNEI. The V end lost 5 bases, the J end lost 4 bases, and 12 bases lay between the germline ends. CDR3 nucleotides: TGTGCCAGCAGTTGGGACGGTTCAAATCAGCCCCAGCATTTT. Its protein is CASSWDGSNQPQHF.

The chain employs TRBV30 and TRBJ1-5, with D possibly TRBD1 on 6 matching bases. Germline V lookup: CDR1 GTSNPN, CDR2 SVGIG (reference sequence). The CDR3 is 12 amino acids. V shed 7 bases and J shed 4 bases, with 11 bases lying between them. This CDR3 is CASGTGNQPQHF. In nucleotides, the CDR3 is TGTGCCTCCGGAACAGGGAATCAGCCCCAGCATTTT.

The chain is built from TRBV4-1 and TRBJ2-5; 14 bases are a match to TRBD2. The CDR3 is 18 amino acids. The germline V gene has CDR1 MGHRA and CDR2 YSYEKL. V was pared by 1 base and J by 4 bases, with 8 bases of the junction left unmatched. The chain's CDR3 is CASSQVGTSGGWGETQYF. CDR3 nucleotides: TGCGCCAGCAGCCAAGTTGGGACTAGCGGGGGTTGGGGAGAGACCCAGTACTTC.

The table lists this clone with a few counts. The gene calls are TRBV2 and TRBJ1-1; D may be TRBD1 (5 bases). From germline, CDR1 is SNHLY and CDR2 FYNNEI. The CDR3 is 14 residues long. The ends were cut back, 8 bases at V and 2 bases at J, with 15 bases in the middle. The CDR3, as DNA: TGTGCCAGCGGCCGGGGGGTAGCTAACACTGAAGCTTTCTTT. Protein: CASGRGVANTEAFF.

The CDR3: CASSLSDSSNQPQHF. DNA of the CDR3: TGTGCCAGCAGCCTCTCGGACAGTAGCAATCAGCCCCAGCATTTT. The chain has TRBV9 and TRBJ1-5; the D gene is possibly TRBD1 (6 bases). V was cut by 4 bases and J by 0 bases, with 11 bases left in between. Germline CDR1 is SGDLS and CDR2 is YYNGEE. CDR3 length: 15 residues. Combining the CDR3 with reference TRBV9 and TRBJ1-5 gives the whole variable domain DSGVTQTPKHLITATGQRVTLRCSPRSGDLSVYWYQQSLDQGLQFLIQYYNGEERAKGNILERFSAQQFPDLHSELNLSSLELGDSALYFCASSLSDSSNQPQHFGDGTRLSIL.

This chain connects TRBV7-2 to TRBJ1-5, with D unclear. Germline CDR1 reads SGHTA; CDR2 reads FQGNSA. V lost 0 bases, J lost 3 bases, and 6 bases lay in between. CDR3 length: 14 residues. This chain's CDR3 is CASSLAAPNQPQHF. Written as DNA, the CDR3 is TGTGCCAGCAGCTTAGCGGCCCCCAATCAGCCCCAGCATTTT.

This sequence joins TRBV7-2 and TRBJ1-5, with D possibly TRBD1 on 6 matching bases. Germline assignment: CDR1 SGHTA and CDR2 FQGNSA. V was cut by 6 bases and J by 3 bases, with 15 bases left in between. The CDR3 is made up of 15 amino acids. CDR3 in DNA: TGTGCCAGCAGTCCTAGACAGGTTCCCAATCAGCCCCAGCATTTT. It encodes CASSPRQVPNQPQHF.

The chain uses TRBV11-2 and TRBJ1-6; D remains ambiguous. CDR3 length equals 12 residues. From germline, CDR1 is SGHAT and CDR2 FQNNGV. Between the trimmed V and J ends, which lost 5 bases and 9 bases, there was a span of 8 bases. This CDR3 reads CASSPLGSPLHF. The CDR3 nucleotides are TGTGCCAGCAGCCCCCTTGGTTCACCCCTCCACTTT. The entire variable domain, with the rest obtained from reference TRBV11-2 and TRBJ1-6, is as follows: EAGVAQSPRYKIIEKRQSVAFWCNPISGHATLYWYQQILGQGPKLLIQFQNNGVVDDSQLPKDRFSAERLKGVDSTLKIQPAKLEDSAVYLCASSPLGSPLHFGNGTRLTVT.

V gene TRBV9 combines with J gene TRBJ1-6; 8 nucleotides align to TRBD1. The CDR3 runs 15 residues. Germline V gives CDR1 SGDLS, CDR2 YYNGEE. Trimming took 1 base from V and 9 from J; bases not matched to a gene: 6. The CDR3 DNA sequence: TGTGCCAGCAGCGTAACCGGGACAGGACTTTCACCCCTCCACTTT. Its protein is CASSVTGTGLSPLHF.

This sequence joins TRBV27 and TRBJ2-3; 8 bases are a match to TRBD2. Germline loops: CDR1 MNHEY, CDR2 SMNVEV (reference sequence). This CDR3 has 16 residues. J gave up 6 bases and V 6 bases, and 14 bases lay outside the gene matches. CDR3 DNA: TGTGCCAGCAGCGGCGGGGGGAGCGGGGGCTGGGATACGCAGTATTTT. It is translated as CASSGGGSGGWDTQYF.

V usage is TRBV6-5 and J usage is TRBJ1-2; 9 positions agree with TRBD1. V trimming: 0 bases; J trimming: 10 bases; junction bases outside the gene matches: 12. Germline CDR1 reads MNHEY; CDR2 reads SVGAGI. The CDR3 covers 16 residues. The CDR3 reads CASSYSFTGQGSVYTF. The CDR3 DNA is TGTGCCAGCAGTTACTCGTTTACGGGACAGGGTTCCGTCTACACCTTC.

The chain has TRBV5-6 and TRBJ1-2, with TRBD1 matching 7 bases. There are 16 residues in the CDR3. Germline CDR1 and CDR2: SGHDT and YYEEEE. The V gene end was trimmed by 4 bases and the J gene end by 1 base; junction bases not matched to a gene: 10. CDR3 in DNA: TGTGCCAGCAGCCCCTCAGGACAGGAGCTTAACTATGGCTACACCTTC. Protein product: CASSPSGQELNYGYTF.

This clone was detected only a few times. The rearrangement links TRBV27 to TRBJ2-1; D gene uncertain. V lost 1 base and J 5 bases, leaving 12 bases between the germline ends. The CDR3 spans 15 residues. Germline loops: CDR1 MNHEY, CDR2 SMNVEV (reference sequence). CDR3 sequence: CASSLLGSKDNEQFF. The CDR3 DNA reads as TGTGCCAGCAGTTTATTGGGGTCCAAAGACAATGAGCAGTTCTTC.

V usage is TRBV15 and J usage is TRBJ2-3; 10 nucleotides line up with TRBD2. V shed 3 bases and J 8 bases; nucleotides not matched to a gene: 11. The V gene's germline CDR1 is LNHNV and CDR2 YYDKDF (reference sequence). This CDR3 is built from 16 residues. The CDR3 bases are TGTGCCACCAGCAGGTTAGTAGCGGGGGGCCGCTCTACGCAGTATTTT. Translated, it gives CATSRLVAGGRSTQYF.

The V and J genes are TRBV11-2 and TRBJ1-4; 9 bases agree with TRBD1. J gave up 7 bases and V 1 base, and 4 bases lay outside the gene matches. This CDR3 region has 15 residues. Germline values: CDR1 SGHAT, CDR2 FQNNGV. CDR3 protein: CASSLGAGQGEKLFF. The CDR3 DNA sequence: TGTGCCAGCAGCTTAGGGGCGGGACAGGGTGAAAAACTGTTTTTT.

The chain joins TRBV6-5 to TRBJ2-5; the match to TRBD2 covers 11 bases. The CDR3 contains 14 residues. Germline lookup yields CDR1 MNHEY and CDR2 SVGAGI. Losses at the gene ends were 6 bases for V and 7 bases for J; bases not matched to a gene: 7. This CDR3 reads CASRLAGDGWTQYF. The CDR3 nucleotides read TGTGCCAGCAGACTAGCGGGGGATGGTTGGACCCAGTACTTC.

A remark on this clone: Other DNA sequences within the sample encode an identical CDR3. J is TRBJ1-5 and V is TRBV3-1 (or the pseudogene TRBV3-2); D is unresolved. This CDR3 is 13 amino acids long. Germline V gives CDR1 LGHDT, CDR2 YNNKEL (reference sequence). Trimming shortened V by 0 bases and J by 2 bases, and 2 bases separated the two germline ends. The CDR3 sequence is CASSQDGNQPQHF. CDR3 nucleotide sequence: TGTGCCAGCAGCCAAGATGGCAATCAGCCCCAGCATTTT.

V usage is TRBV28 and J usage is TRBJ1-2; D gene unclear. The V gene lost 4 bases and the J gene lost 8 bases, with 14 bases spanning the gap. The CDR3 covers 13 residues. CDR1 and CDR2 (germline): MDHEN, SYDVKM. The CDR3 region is CASSYTLDWGYTF. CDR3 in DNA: TGTGCCAGCAGTTATACCCTAGATTGGGGCTACACCTTC.

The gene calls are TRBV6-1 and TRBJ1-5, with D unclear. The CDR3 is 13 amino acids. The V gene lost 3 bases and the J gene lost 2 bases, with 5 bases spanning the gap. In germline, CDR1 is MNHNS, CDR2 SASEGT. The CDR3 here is CASSDYGNQPQHF. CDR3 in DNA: TGTGCCAGCAGTGATTACGGCAATCAGCCCCAGCATTTT.